This TCR beta chain came from a study of blood T cell repertoires in COVID-19. About the study: COVID-19 samples collected from the United States, Italy and Spain covered acute and convalescent phases. Nucleic acid was either cDNA or gDNA, and it came from T cells, B-cell-depleted T cells, or PBMCs.

The CDR3 spans 14 residues. The V and J ends lost 0 bases and 7 bases respectively, with 7 bases between them. Per germline, CDR1 LGHDT and CDR2 YNNKEL (reference sequence). As originally analysed: Quantification of nucleated cells was approximated via reference gene primer amplification. TCRdb's table, derived via immunoSEQ multiplex PCR, lists solely in-frame clones and lacks some. That table is the source of V, J and clone size, and D and trimming were worked out from the DNA. Of about 250,000 clones in the sample, nearly 90% were seen once. This clonotype was obtained from a woman between 40 and 50 years old who had recovered from COVID-19. The rearrangement joins TRBV3-1 (or the pseudogene TRBV3-2) to TRBJ1-6; D uncertain. Material: peripheral blood. CDR3 loop: CASSQDKRNSPLHF. In DNA form, the CDR3 reads TGTGCCAGCAGCCAAGATAAGCGGAATTCACCCCTCCACTTT.